This T cell receptor (beta chain) came from a study of blood T cell repertoires in COVID-19. In the study overall: The origin of the acute and convalescent COVID-19 samples was the United States, Italy and Spain.

The CDR3 runs to 14 residues. V shed 4 bases, J shed 6 bases, and the junction held 7 bases outside the gene matches. Germline CDR1 is LGHDT and CDR2 is YNNKEL (reference sequence). TCRdb keeps only in-frame clones here, not all; method: immunoSEQ multiplex PCR. The sample gives roughly 670,000 clones, 90% of which show up once; 0.2% to 0.3% is in the top ten. V usage is TRBV3-1 (or the pseudogene TRBV3-2) and J usage is TRBJ1-2; TRBD1 agrees at 8 bases. This clonotype was sampled from a young woman with acute or convalescent COVID-19. Sequenced material: peripheral blood. The CDR3 DNA reads TGTGCCAGCAGCCTGACGACAGGGGTAGATGGCTACACCTTC. It yields the protein CASSLTTGVDGYTF.